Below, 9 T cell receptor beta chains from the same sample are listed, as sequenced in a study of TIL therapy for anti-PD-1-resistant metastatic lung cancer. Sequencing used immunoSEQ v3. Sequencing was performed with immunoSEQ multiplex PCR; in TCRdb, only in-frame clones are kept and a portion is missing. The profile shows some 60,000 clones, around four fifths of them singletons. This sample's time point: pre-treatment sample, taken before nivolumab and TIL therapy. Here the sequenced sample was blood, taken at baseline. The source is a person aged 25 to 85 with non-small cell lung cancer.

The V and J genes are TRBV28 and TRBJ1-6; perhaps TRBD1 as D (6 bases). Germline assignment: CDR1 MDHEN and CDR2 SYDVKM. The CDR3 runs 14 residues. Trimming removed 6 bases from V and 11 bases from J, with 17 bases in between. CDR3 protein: CASSQGQLTAPLHF. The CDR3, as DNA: TGTGCCAGCAGCCAAGGACAGCTGACCGCACCCCTCCACTTT. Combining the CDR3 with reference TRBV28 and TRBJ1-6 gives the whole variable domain DVKVTQSSRYLVKRTGEKVFLECVQDMDHENMFWYRQDPGLGLRLIYFSYDVKMKEKGDIPEGYSVSREKKERFSLILESASTNQTSMYLCASSQGQLTAPLHFGNGTRLTVT.

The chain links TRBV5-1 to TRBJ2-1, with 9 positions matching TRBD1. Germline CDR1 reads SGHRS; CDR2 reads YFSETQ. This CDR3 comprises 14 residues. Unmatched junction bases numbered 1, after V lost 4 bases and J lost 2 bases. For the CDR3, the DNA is TGCGCCAGCAGCGGACAGGGGCCCTACAATGAGCAGTTCTTC. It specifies CASSGQGPYNEQFF.

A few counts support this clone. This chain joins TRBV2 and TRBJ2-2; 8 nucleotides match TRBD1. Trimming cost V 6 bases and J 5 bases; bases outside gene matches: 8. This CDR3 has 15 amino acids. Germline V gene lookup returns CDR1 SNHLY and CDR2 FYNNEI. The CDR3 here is CASSTNRGTTGELFF. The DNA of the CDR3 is TGTGCCAGCAGCACAAACAGGGGGACGACCGGGGAGCTGTTTTTT.

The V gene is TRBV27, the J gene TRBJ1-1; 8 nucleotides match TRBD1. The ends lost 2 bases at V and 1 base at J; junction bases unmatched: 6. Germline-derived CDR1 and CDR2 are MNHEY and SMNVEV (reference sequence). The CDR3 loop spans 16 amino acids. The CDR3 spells CASSLQGARKNTEAFF. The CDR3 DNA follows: TGTGCCAGCAGTTTACAGGGGGCGCGGAAGAACACTGAAGCTTTCTTT.

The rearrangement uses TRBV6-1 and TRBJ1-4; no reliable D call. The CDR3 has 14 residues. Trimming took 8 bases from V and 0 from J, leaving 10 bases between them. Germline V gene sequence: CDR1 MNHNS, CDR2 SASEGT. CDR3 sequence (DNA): TGTGCCAGCGGTCTGCATGCAACTAATGAAAAACTGTTTTTT. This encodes CASGLHATNEKLFF.

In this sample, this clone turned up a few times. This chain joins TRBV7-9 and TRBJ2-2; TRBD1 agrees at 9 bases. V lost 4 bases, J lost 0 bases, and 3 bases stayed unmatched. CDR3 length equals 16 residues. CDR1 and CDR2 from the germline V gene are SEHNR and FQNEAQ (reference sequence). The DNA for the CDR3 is TGTGCCAGCAGCTCGAGGACAGGGGCGAACACCGGGGAGCTGTTTTTT. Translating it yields CASSSRTGANTGELFF.

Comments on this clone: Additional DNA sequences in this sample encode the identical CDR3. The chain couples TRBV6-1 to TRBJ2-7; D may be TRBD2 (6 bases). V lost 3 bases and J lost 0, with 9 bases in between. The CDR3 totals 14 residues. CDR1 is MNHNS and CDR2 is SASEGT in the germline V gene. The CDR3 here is CASSEGGFSYEQYF. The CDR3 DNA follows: TGTGCCAGCAGTGAGGGGGGATTCTCCTACGAGCAGTACTTC.

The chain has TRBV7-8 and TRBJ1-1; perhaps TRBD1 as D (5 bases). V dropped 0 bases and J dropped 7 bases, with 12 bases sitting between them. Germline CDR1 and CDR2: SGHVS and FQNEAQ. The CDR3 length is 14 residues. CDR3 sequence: CASSLAGRDGEAFF. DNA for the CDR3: TGTGCCAGCAGCTTAGCAGGGAGGGACGGTGAAGCTTTCTTT.

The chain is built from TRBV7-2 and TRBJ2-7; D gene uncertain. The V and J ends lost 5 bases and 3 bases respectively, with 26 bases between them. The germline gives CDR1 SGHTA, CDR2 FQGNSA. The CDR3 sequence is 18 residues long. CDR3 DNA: TGTGCCAGCAGCCTACCACTATCGGGCGGAGTGTCCCTCTACGAGCAGTACTTC. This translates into CASSLPLSGGVSLYEQYF.